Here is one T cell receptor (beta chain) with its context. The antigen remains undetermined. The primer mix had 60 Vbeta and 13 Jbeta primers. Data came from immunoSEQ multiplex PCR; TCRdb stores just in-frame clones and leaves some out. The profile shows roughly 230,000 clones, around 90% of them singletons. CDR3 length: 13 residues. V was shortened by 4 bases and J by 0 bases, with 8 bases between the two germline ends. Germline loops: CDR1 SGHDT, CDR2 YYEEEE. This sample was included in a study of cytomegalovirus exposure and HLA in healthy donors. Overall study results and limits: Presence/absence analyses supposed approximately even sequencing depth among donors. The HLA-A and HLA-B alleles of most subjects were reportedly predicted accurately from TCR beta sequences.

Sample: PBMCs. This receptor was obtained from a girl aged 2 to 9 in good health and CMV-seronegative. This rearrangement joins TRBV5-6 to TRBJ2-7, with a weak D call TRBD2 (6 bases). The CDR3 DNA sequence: TGTGCCAGCAGCATCGGGAGCTCCTACGAGCAGTACTTC. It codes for CASSIGSSYEQYF.